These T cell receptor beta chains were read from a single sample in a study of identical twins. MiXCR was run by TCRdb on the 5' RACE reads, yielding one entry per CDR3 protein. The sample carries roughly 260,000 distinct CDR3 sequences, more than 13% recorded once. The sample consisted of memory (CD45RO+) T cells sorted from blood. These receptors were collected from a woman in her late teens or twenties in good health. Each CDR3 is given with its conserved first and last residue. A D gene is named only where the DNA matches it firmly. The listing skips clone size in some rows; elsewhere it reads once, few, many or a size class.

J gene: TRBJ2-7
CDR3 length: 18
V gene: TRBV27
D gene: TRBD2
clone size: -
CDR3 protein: CASSLSTSIGGRANEQYF
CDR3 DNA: TGTGCCAGCAGTTTATCGACTTCGATAGGCGGGAGGGCCAACGAGCAGTACTTC

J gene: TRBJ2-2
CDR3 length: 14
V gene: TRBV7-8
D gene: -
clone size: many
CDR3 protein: CASSFPAASGELFF
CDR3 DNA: TGTGCCAGCAGCTTTCCCGCCGCATCGGGGGAGCTGTTTTTT

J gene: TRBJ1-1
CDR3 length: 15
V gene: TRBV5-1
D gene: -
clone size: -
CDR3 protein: CASSPQGLGNTEAFF
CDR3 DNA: TGCGCCAGCAGCCCACAGGGTTTGGGGAACACTGAAGCTTTCTTT

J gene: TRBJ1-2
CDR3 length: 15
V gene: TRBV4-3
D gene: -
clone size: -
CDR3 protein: CASSQDPRFNKGYTF
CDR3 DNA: TGCGCCAGCAGCCAAGATCCCCGGTTCAATAAGGGCTACACCTTC

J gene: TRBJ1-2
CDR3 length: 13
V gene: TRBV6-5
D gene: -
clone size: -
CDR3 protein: CASSYSRVFGYTF
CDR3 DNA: TGTGCCAGCAGTTACTCTCGGGTATTTGGCTACACCTTC

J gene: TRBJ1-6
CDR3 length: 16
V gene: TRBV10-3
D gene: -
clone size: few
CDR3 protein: CAISESIPQGGSPLHF
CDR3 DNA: TGTGCCATCAGTGAGTCTATTCCCCAAGGAGGATCACCCCTCCACTTT

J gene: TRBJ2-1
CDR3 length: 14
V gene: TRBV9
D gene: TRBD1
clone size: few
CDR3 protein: CASSPGQGNNEQFF
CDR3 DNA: TGTGCCAGCAGCCCAGGACAGGGGAACAATGAGCAGTTCTTC

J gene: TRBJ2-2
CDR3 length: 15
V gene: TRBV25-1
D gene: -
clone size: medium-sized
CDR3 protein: CASRPSGRDTGELFF
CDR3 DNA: TGTGCCAGCAGACCCTCGGGGCGGGACACCGGGGAGCTGTTTTTT

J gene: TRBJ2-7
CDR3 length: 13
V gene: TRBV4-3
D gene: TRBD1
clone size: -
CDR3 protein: CASSQRQGGEQYF
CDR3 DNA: TGCGCCAGCAGCCAAAGACAGGGCGGGGAGCAGTACTTC

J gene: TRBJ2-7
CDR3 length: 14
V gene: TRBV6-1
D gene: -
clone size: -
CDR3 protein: CASSELAASYEQYF
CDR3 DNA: TGTGCCAGCAGTGAATTGGCAGCCTCCTACGAGCAGTACTTC

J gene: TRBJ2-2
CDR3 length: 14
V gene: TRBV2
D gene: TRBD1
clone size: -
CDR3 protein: CASTDRDWTGELFF
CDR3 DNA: TGTGCCAGTACCGACAGGGATTGGACCGGGGAGCTGTTTTTT

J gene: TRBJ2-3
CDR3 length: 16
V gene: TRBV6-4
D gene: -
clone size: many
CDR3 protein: CASSEVPGVNTDTQYF
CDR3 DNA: TGTGCCAGCAGTGAGGTGCCAGGGGTTAACACAGATACGCAGTATTTT

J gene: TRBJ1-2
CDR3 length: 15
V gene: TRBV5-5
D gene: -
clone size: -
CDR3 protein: CASSLAPGENYGYTF
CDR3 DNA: TGTGCCAGCAGCTTGGCCCCAGGGGAGAACTATGGCTACACCTTC

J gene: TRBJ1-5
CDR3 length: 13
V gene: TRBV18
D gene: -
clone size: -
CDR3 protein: CASSPVGFQPQHF
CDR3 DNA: TGTGCCAGCTCACCCGTGGGGTTTCAGCCCCAGCATTTT

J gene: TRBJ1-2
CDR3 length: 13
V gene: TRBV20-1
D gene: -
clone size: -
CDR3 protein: CSARVELFYGYTF
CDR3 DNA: TGCAGTGCTAGAGTCGAGCTCTTCTATGGCTACACCTTC

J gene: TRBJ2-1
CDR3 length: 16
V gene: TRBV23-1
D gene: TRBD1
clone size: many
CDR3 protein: CASSHPGTVSYNEQFF
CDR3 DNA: TGCGCCAGCAGTCACCCCGGGACAGTTTCCTACAATGAGCAGTTCTTC

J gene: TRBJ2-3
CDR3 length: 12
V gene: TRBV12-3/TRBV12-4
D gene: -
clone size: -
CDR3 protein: CASSLTGNTQYF
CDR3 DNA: TGTGCCAGCAGTTTAACGGGAAATACGCAGTATTTT

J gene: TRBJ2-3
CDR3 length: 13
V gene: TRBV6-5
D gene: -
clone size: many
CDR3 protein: CASSSPGTDTQYF
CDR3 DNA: TGTGCCAGCAGTTCCCCCGGCACAGATACGCAGTATTTT

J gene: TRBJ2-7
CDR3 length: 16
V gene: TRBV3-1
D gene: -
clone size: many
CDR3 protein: CASSRYYGSITYEQYF
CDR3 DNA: TGTGCCAGCAGCCGATACTACGGGAGTATAACCTACGAGCAGTACTTC

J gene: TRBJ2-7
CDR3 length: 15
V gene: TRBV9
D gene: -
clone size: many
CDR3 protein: CASSVEAGPYYEQYF
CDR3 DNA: TGTGCCAGCAGCGTAGAAGCAGGGCCCTACTACGAGCAGTACTTC

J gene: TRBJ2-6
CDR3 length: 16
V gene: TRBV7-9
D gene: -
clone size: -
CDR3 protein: CASRAGTSSGANVLTF
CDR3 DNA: TGTGCCAGCAGGGCAGGGACCAGCTCTGGGGCCAACGTCCTGACTTTC

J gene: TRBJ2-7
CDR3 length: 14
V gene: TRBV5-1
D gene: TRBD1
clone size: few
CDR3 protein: CASSAGTGLYEQYF
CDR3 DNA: TGCGCCAGCAGTGCCGGGACAGGGTTATACGAGCAGTACTTC

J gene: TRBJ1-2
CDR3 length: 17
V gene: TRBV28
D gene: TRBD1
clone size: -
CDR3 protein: CASSFQGETVGGYGYTF
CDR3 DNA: TGTGCCAGCAGTTTCCAGGGGGAAACGGTCGGGGGCTATGGCTACACCTTC

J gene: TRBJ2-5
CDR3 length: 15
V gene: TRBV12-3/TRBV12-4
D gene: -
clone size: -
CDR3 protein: CASRWGGVSQETQYF
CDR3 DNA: TGTGCCAGCCGGTGGGGAGGAGTAAGCCAAGAGACCCAGTACTTC

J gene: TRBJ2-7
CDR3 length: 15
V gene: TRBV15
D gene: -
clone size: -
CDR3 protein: CATSTQLTGTYEQYF
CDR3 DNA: TGTGCCACCAGCACACAGTTGACAGGTACATACGAGCAGTACTTC

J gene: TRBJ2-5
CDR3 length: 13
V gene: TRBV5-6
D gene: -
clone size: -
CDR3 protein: CASSLGGEGQGYF
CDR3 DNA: TGTGCCAGCAGCTTGGGAGGGGAAGGCCAGGGCTACTTC

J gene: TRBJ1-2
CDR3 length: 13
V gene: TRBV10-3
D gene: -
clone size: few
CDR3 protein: CAISWGQEYGYTF
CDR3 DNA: TGTGCCATCAGTTGGGGACAAGAATATGGCTACACCTTC

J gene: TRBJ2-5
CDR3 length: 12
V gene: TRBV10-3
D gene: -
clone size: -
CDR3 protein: CAISDRQETQYF
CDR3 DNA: TGTGCCATCAGTGACAGACAAGAGACCCAGTACTTC

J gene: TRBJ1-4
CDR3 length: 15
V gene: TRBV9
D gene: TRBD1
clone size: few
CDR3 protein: CASSLGTGGSEKLFF
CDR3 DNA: TGTGCCAGCAGCTTGGGGACAGGGGGGAGTGAAAAACTGTTTTTT